This T cell receptor (beta chain) was sequenced for a study of cytotoxic CD8 clonotypes in ibrutinib-treated CLL. Produced via immunoSEQ multiplex PCR; TCRdb's table is partial and in-frame only. The sample lists about 160,000 clones; under 90% were seen once. This clonotype was sampled from a human donor with chronic lymphocytic leukemia. Sequencing used PBMCs, obtained after 24 months of ibrutinib treatment.

The CDR3, as DNA: TGTGCCAGCGGGGAGGGTCAGATGAACACTGAAGCTTTCTTT. This gives the protein CASGEGQMNTEAFF. This rearrangement joins TRBV2 to TRBJ1-1; D unresolved. The CDR3 has 14 residues. Looked up from germline, CDR1 is SNHLY and CDR2 is FYNNEI. V dropped 8 bases and J dropped 0 bases, with 13 bases sitting between them. The whole variable domain, remainder taken from reference TRBV2 and TRBJ1-1, is EPEVTQTPSHQVTQMGQEVILRCVPISNHLYFYWYRQILGQKVEFLVSFYNNEISEKSEIFDDQFSVERPDGSNFTLKIRSTKLEDSAMYFCASGEGQMNTEAFFGQGTRLTVV.